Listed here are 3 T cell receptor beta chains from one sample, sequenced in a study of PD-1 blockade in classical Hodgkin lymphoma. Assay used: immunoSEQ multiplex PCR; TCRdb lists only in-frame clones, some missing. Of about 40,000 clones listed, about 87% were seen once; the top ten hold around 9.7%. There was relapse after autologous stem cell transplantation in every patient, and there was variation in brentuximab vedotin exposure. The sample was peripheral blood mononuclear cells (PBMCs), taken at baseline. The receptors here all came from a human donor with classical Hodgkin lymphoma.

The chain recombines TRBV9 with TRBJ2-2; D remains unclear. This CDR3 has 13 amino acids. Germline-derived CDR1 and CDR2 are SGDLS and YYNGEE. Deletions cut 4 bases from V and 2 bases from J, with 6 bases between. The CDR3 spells CASSPINTGELFF. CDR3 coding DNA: TGTGCCAGCAGCCCTATAAACACCGGGGAGCTGTTTTTT.

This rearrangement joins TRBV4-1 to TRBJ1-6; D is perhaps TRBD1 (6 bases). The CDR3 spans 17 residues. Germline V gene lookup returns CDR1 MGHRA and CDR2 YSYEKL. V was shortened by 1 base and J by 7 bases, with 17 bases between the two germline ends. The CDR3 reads CASSQAMTDSKNSPLHF. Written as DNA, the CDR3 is TGCGCCAGCAGCCAAGCCATGACGGACAGCAAGAATTCACCCCTCCACTTT.

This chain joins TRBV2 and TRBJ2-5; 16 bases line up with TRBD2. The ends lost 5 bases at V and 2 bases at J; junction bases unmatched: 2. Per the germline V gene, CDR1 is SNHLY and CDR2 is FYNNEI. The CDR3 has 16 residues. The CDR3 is CASSQGLAGGQETQYF. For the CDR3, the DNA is TGTGCCAGCAGTCAGGGACTAGCGGGAGGGCAAGAGACCCAGTACTTC.